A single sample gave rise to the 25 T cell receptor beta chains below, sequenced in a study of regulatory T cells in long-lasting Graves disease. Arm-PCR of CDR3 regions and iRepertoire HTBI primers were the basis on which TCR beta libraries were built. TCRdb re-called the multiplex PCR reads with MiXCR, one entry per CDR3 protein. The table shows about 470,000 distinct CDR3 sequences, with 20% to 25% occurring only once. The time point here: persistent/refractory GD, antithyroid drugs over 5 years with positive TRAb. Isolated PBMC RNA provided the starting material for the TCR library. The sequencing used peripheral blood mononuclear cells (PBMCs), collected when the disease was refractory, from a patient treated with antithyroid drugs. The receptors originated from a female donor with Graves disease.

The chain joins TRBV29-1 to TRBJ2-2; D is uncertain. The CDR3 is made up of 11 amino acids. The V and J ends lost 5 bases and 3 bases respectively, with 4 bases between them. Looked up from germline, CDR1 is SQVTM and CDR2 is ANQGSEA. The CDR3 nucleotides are TGCAGCGTTACGTACACCGGGGAGCTGTTTTTT. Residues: CSVTYTGELFF.

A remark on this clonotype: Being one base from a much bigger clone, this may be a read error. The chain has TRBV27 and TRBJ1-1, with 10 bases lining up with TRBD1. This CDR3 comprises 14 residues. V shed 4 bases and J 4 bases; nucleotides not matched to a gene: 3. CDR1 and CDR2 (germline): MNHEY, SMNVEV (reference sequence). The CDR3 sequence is CASSYRTGGTEAFF. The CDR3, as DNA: TGTGCCAGCAGTTACAGGACAGGGGGCACTGAAGCTTTCTTT.

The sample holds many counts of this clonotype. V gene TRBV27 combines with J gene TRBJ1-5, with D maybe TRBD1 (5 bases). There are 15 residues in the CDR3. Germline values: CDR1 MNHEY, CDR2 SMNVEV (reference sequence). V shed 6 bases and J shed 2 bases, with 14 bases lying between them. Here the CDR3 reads CASRVGQGGNQPQHF. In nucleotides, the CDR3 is TGTGCCAGCAGGGTGGGGCAGGGTGGCAATCAGCCCCAGCATTTT.

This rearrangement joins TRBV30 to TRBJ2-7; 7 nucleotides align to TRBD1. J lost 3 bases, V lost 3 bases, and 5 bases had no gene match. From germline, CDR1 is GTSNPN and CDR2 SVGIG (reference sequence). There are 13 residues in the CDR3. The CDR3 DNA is TGTGCCTGGAGGCCGGGACAGAGCTACGAGCAGTACTTC. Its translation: CAWRPGQSYEQYF.

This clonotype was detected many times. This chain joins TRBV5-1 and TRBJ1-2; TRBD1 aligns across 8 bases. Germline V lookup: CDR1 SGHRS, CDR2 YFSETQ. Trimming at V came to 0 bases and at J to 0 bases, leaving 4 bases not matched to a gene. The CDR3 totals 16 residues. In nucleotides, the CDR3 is TGCGCCAGCAGCTTGGGCCAGGGGGCCTCTAACTATGGCTACACCTTC. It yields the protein CASSLGQGASNYGYTF. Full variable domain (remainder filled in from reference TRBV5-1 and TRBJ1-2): KAGVTQTPRYLIKTRGQQVTLSCSPISGHRSVSWYQQTPGQGLQFLFEYFSETQRNKGNFPGRFSGRQFSNSRSEMNVSTLELGDSALYLCASSLGQGASNYGYTFGSGTRLTVV.

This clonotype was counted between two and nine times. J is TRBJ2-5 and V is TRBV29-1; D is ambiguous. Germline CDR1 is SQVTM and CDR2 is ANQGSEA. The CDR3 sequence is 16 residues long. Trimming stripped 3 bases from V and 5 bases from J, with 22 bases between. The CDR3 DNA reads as TGCAGCGTTGAGGCCCGTGAGCCCTCCACGGTTGAGACCCAGTACTTC. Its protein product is CSVEAREPSTVETQYF. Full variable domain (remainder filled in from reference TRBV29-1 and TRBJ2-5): SAVISQKPSRDICQRGTSLTIQCQVDSQVTMMFWYRQQPGQSLTLIATANQGSEATYESGFVIDKFPISRPNLTFSTLTVSNMSPEDSSIYLCSVEAREPSTVETQYFGPGTRLLVL.

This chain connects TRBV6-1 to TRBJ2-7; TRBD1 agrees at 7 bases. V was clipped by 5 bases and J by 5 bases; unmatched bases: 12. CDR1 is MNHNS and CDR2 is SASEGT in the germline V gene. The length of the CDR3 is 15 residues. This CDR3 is CASSPRDSWSNEQYF. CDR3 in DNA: TGTGCCAGCAGTCCCCGGGACAGTTGGTCGAACGAGCAGTACTTC.

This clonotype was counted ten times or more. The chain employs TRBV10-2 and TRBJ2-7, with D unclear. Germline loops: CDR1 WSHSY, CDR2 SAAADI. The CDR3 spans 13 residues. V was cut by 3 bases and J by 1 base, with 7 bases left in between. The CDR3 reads CASSEWGSYEQYF. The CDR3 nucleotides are TGCGCCAGCAGTGAATGGGGATCCTACGAGCAGTACTTC.

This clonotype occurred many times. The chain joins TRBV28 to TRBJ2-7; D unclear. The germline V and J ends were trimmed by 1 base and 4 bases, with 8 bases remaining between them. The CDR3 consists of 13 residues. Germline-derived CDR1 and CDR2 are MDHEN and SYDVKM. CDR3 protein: CASSLLDNYEQYF. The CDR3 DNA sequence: TGTGCCAGCAGTTTATTAGACAATTACGAGCAGTACTTC.

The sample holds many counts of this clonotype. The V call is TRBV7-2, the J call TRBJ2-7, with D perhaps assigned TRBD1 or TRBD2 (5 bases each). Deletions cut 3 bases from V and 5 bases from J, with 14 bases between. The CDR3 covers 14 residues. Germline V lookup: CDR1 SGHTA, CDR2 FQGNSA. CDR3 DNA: TGTGCCAGCAGCTTCTTGGGACGAGCCCACGAGCAGTACTTC. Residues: CASSFLGRAHEQYF.

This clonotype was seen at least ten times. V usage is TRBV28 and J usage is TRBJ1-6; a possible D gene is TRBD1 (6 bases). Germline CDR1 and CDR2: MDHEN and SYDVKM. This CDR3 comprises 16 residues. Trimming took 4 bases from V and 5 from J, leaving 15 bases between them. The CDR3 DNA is TGTGCCAGCAGTTCATACTCAGGGGCAGATAATTCACCCCTCCACTTT. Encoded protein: CASSSYSGADNSPLHF.

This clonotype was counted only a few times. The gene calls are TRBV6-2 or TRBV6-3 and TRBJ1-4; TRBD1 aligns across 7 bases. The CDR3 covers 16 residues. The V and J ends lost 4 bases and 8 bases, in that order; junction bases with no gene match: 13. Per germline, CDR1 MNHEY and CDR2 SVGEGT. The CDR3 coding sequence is TGTGCCAGCAGTTCCTATAAGGGACAGATGGAAGAAAAACTGTTTTTT. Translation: CASSSYKGQMEEKLFF.

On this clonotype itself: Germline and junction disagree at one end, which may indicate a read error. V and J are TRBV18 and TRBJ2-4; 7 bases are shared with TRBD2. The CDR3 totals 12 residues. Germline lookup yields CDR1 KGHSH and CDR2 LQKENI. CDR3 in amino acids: CASSLTAGRGFF. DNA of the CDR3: TGTGCCAGCTCACTAACAGCGGGGCGAGGGTTCTTC.

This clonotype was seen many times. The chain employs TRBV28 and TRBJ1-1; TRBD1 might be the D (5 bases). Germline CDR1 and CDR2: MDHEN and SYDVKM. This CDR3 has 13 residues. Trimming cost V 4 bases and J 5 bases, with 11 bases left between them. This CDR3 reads CASSWGRRTEAFF. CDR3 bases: TGTGCCAGCAGTTGGGGCAGAAGGACTGAAGCTTTCTTT.

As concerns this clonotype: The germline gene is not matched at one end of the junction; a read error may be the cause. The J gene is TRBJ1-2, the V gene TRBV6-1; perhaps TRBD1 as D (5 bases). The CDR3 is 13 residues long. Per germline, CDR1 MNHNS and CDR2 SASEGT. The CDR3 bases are TGTACCAGCAGTGAAAACTGGGGCTATGGCCACACCTTC. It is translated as CTSSENWGYGHTF.

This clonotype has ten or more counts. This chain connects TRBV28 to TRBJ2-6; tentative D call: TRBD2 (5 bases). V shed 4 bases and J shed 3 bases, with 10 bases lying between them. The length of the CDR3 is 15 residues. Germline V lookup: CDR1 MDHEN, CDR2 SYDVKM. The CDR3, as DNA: TGTGCCAGCAGTTCCCCCGAGGGTGGGGCCAACGTCCTGACTTTC. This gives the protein CASSSPEGGANVLTF.

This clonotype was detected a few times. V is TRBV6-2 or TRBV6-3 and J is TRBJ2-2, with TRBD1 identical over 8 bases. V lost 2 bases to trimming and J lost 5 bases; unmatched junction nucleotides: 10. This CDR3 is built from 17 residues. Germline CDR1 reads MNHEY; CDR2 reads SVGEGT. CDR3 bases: TGTGCCAGCAGTTACGGAGCAGGGGGCGGTATAACCGGGGAGCTGTTTTTT. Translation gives CASSYGAGGGITGELFF.

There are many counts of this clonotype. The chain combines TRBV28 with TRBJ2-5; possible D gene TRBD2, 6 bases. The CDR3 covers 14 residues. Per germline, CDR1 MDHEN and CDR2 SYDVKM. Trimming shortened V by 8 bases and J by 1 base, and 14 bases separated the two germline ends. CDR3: CASGSGPLQETQYF. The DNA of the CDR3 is TGTGCCAGCGGGAGCGGGCCCCTCCAAGAGACCCAGTACTTC. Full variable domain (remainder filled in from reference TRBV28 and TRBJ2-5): DVKVTQSSRYLVKRTGEKVFLECVQDMDHENMFWYRQDPGLGLRLIYFSYDVKMKEKGDIPEGYSVSREKKERFSLILESASTNQTSMYLCASGSGPLQETQYFGPGTRLLVL.

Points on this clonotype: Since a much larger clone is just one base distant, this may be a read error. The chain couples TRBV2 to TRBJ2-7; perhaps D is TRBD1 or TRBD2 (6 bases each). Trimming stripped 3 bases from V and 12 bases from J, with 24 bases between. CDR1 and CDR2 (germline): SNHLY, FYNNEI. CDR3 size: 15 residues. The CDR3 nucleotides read TGTGCCAGCAGTGAGGTAGAACGGGGGCCCGGATCCCCGTACTTC. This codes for CASSEVERGPGSPYF.

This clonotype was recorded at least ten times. In DNA, the CDR3 is TGCAGCGCCCAGGGCTCCGCTGGGGAGACCCAGTACTTC. This sequence encodes CSAQGSAGETQYF. J is TRBJ2-5 and V is TRBV29-1; D may be TRBD1 (5 bases). V was pared by 7 bases and J by 5 bases, with 17 bases between. Germline V gene lookup returns CDR1 SQVTM and CDR2 ANQGSEA. The CDR3 covers 13 residues.

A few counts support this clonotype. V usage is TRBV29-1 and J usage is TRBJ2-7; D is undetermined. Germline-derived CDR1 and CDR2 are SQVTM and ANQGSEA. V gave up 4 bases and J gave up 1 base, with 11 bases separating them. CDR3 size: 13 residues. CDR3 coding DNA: TGCAGCGTTGTTAATCCCAGATCCTACGAGCAGTACTTC. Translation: CSVVNPRSYEQYF.

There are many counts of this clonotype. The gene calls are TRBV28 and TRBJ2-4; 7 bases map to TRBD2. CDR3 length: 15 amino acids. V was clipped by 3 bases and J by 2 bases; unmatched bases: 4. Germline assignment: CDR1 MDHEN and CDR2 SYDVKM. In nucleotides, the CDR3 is TGTGCCAGCAGTTTGCGGGGGATAACCAAAAACATTCAGTACTTC. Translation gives CASSLRGITKNIQYF. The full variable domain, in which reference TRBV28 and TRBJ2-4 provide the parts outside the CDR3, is DVKVTQSSRYLVKRTGEKVFLECVQDMDHENMFWYRQDPGLGLRLIYFSYDVKMKEKGDIPEGYSVSREKKERFSLILESASTNQTSMYLCASSLRGITKNIQYFGAGTRLSVL.

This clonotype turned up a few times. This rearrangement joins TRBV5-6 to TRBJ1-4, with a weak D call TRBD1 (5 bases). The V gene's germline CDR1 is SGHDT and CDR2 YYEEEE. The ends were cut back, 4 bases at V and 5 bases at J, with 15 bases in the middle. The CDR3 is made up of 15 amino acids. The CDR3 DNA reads TGTGCCAGCAGCAGCTCAGGGTCTTCAAATGAAAAACTGTTTTTT. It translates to CASSSSGSSNEKLFF.

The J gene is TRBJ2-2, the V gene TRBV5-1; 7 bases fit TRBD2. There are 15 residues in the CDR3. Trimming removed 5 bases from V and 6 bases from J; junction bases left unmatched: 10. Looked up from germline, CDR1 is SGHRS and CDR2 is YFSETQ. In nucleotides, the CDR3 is TGCGCCAGCAGTGACGCGGGGGACTTCGCCGGGGAGCTGTTTTTT. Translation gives CASSDAGDFAGELFF.

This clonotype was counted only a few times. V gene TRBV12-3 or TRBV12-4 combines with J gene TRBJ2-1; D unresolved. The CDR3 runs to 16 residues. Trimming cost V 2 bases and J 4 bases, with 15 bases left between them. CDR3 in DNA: TGTGCCAGCAGTTTAATGGAGTGGGGTGCTTACAATGAGCAGTTCTTC. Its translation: CASSLMEWGAYNEQFF.